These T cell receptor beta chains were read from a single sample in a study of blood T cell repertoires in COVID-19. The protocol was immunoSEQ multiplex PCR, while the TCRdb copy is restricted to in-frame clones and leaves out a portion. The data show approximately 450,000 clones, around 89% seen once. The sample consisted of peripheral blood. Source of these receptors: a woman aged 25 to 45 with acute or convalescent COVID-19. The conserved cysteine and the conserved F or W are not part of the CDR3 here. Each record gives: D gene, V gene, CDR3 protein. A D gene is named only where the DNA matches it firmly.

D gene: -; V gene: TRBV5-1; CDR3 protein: ASSWGDSTDTQY
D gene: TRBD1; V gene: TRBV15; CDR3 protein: ATSSRQGSEQY
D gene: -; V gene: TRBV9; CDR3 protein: ASSVDPGQIQTREKLF
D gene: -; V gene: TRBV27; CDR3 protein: ASSLSGGLGTEAF
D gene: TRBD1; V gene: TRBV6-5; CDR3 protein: ASWDRVMGNQPQH
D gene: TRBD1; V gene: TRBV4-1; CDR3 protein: ASSQRTGGTEAF
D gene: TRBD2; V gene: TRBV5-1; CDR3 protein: ASSGTLLAGSYEQY
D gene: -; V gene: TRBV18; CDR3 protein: ASSPPRGSTGELF
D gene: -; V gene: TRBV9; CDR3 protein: ASSPSGTTYNEQF
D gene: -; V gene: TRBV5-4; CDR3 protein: ASSLGDNYGYT
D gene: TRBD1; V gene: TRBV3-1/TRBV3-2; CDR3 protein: ASSQPGQTYGYT
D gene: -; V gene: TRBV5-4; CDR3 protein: ASSSPGGSEAF
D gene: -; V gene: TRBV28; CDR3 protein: ASSQTRSSGNTEAF
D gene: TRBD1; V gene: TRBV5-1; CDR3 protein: ASSKTGNPGNTIY
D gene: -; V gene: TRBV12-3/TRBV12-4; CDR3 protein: ASSPGDTQY
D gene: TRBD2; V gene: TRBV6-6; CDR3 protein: ASTPTAGGTYEQY
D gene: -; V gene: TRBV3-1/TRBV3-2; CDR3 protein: ASSQAAVNTEAF
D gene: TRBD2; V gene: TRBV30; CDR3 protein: AWSVELAGSYNEQF
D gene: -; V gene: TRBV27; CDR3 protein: ASSFQETQY
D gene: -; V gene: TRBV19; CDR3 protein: ASSQQGDSPLH
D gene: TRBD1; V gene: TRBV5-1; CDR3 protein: ASSLGDREREKLF
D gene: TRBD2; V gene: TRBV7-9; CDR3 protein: ASSARRGGPDNEQF
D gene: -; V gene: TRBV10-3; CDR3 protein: AISEGGQVNQPQH
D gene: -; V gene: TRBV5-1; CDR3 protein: ASSLEGRPSYNEQF
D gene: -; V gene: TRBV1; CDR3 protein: TSSSPGLAGSLPSTDTQY
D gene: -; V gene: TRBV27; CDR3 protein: ASSLGGRDTQY
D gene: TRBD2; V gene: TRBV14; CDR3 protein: ASSRTGTSQY
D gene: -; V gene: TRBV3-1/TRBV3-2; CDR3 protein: ASSQVATGPYEQY
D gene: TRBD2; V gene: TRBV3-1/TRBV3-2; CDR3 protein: ASRLAGELTDTQY
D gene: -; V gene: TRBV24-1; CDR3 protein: ATSDSDSAGETQY
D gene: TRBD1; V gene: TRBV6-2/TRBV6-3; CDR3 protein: ASSPRTGPLGGSPLH
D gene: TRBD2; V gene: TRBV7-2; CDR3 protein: ASSFSGGVRGTQY
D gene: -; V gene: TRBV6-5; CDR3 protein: ASTRSGSSYNEQF
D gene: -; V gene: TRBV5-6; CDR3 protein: ASSLGTPGTQY
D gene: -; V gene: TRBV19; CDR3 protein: ASSIVGGEYGYT
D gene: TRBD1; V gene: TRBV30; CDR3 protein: AWRGTVYGYT
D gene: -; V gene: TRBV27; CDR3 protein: AAGRGPDNSPLH
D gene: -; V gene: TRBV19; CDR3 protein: ASSRGQETQY